This T cell receptor (beta chain) was documented in a study of T cell responses to AZD1222 COVID-19 vaccine. Findings of the study overall: Only 5 or 6 individuals given AZD1222 were seropositive at baseline. Donors in the cohort were predominantly white British and more often female, and clonal diversity was possibly underestimated. Per reports, nearly half of all spike-specific TCRs target regions that are unmutated in variants. Repertoires were sampled only after the peak T cell response.

On this clone: Its antigen remains unknown.

Only in-frame clones appear in the TCRdb table, and some are missing; sequencing was by immunoSEQ multiplex PCR. The sample includes hundreds of thousands of clones, about 94% seen only once; the top ten take roughly 0.5%. The CDR3 covers 14 residues. Germline lookup yields CDR1 MNHEY and CDR2 SMNVEV (reference sequence). V gave up 6 bases and J gave up 1 base, with 12 bases separating them. The chain is built from TRBV27 and TRBJ1-1; D possibly corresponds to TRBD1 (5 bases). This receptor was identified in an adult who received the AZD1222 COVID-19 vaccine. Sequencing used peripheral blood, obtained 28 days after the second AZD1222 dose. In DNA form, the CDR3 reads TGTGCCAGCAGGAACAGGAGGGGGAACACTGAAGCTTTCTTT. As protein: CASRNRRGNTEAFF.